The entry below gives a single T cell receptor beta chain sequence along with its context. Its target antigen remains unknown. No much larger clonotype is one base removed from it; base qualities were not supplied. This specimen comes from a study of blood T cell repertoires in COVID-19 (dated by TCRdb to about 2020). Study-level background: The collaborator samples originated in the United States, Italy and Spain and spanned the acute and convalescent phases of COVID-19. The material from the prospective study consisted of cDNA or gDNA derived from T cells, B-cell-depleted T cells, or PBMCs. The dataset comprised deeply sampled blood TCRbeta repertoires from subjects exposed to, actively infected with, or recovered from COVID-19. The repertoires were made available in a free public database intended to serve as a resource for research on the immune response to SARS-CoV-2. Samples were obtained from the ongoing ImmuneRACE study (first 160 participants) and from 1,200 or so subjects provided by 6 global collaborators. Sample metadata almost always included a de-identified subject ID, COVID-19 status, age in years and sex. Where HLA class I and class II types were available, the types were taken from metadata supplied by the sample provider, not from assay-based typing.

Counted from cysteine to phenylalanine, this CDR3 has 15 amino acids. Only the CDR3 region is kept as DNA, spanning 45 bases read in frame from base 1. CDR1 and CDR2, per the germline V gene, are SGHNT and YENEEA. Unmatched junction bases come to 8, with V trimmed by 5 bases and J by 6 bases. Beyond this particular receptor, the publication reports: How much clinical and demographic metadata was included differed by source and by participant, and the metadata was provided uncurated.

The immunoSEQ Assay, a bias-controlled multiplex PCR, was used to amplify TCRbeta CDR3 regions from genomic DNA. The authors' pipeline ran thus. The number of nucleated cells in each sample was estimated from the amplification of reference gene primers within the assay. To quantify the absolute abundance of each unique TCRbeta CDR3 rearrangement, sequence reads were collapsed and filtered. For each sample, productive Simpson clonality was calculated as the square root of Simpson's diversity index across productive rearrangements. Imported from immuneACCESS, the table was reduced by TCRdb to in-frame sequences with V and J called. These copies leave out some clones; in studies compared against another copy, an unresolved V gene accounts for under half, and the cause of the remainder is not known. The V and J calls and clone size were taken over from that table, and D and trimming were inferred from the DNA. This sample lists 250,000 to 300,000 clones; around 89% were detected once. The ten largest clonotypes hold approximately 4.2% of the sample.

Whole blood was collected in K2EDTA tubes by collaborating institutions according to the institutions' own protocols. For TCRbeta analysis, collaborator samples were shipped as frozen whole blood, as isolated PBMCs, or as DNA extracted from either sample type. The source of this sequence is a man aged 35 to 55 with acute or convalescent COVID-19. Sequencing was done on a sample of peripheral blood. This chain joins TRBV11-3 to TRBJ2-1; the junction holds 9 bases that match TRBD1. The CDR3 here reads CASSTSGTGLNEQFF. The bases are TGTGCCAGCAGCACATCCGGGACAGGGCTCAATGAGCAGTTCTTC. The variable domain in full, with residues beyond the CDR3 obtained from the reference TRBV11-3 and TRBJ2-1 genes, is EAGVVQSPRYKIIEKKQPVAFWCNPISGHNTLYWYLQNLGQGPELLIRYENEEAVDDSQLPKDRFSAERLKGVDSTLKIQPAELGDSAVYLCASSTSGTGLNEQFFGPGTRLTVL.